The present TCR beta chain was sequenced within a study of blood T cell repertoires in COVID-19. Study-wide context: Samples representing acute and convalescent COVID-19 were sourced from the United States, Italy and Spain. The cDNA or gDNA used as material had been derived from T cells, B-cell-depleted T cells, or PBMCs.

The CDR3 spans 17 residues. V was pared by 1 base and J by 4 bases, with 20 bases between. CDR1 is SGHNT, CDR2 YYREEE, per germline (reference sequence). Original handling: Amplifying reference gene primers gave estimates of nucleated cell counts. Profiling relied on immunoSEQ multiplex PCR, and the TCRdb table lists in-frame clones only, not all of them. V, J and clone size are taken as reported in that table, and D and trimming were inferred from the DNA itself. The sample contains more than 300,000 clones, around 89% of which appear only once. The genes are TRBV5-4 and TRBJ2-5, with D possibly TRBD1 on 6 matching bases. The clonotype was recovered from a woman under 40 with COVID-19, enrolled during active disease. The sequencing input was peripheral blood. In DNA form, the CDR3 reads TGTGCCAGCAGCTTGCGCGTTGGGGGCAATGTCGGAGAGACCCAGTACTTC. It encodes CASSLRVGGNVGETQYF.